This entry describes one T cell receptor (beta chain). In this sample, this clonotype turned up a few times. What this receptor recognizes is not known. Per-nucleotide qualities are absent, and no much larger clonotype sits a single base away. This sample was taken from a study of T cell repertoires in cytomegalovirus infection (dated by TCRdb to the late 2010s). Turning to the overall study: Peptide stimulations targeted recently identified HLA-C-restricted CMV epitopes, whose presentation resists viral immunomodulation, together with well-studied HLA-B-restricted epitopes. Donor HLA type was relevant to the analysis, as public TCR beta signatures indicated carriage of CMV infection together with the matching HLA type.

Sequencer: Illumina HiSeq 1500. In TCRdb, the public reads were trimmed at Q25 with fastp and aligned with MiXCR, with productive beta chains retained. Entries that share a CDR3 protein sequence are merged under the most common genes and DNA. Counted in this sample were more than 30,000 distinct CDR3 sequences; 40% to 65% of them appeared once. 90% of the sample belongs to the ten largest clones. The sample's treatment or condition label is to be understood as: in vitro stimulation with specific CMV peptide epitopes to enrich CMV-specific T cells. Reading the germline V gene gives CDR1 SGHVS and CDR2 FQNEAQ. Trimming removed 5 bases from V and 4 bases from J; the gene matches leave 6 bases unexplained. Counted from cysteine to phenylalanine, this CDR3 has 15 amino acids. Of all the DNA, just the CDR3 is kept, 45 bases in frame from base 1. What the authors observed across the whole study: In both this cohort and an independent cohort of some 350 donors, the cumulative frequency of public TCR beta family members distinguished carriers of CMV infection plus the relevant HLA type. In the ex vivo response, HLA-C-restricted CMV-specific TCR beta clonotypes were dominant, and in two of eight donors the single most frequent clonotype came from this HLA-C-restricted group.

The receptor's source is a human donor in good health (CMV status not recorded). Some clones in this sample may be carry-over from other donors' samples. This sequence uses TRBV7-8 and TRBJ2-5, with 11 junctional bases fitting TRBD2. This material consisted of CD8+ T cells from cultured PBMCs, taken from culture after CMV antigen stimulation. The nucleotides are TGTGCCAGCAGCCCACTAGCGGGGGTTTCAGAGACCCAGTACTTC. This yields the protein CASSPLAGVSETQYF. The CDR3, completed at both ends by the reference TRBV7-8 and TRBJ2-5 genes, gives the full variable domain GAGVSQSPRYKVAKRGQDVALRCDPISGHVSLFWYQQALGQGPEFLTYFQNEAQLDKSGLPSDRFFAERPEGSVSTLKIQRTQQEDSAVYLCASSPLAGVSETQYFGPGTRLLVL.